What follows are 31 T cell receptor beta chains derived from one specimen sequenced in a study of early T cells in non-severe SARS-CoV-2 infection. TCRdb re-called the 5' RACE reads with MiXCR, one entry per CDR3 protein. The sample has roughly 47,000 distinct CDR3 sequences; 23% are singletons. The sample was whole blood, taken at baseline. The source of these receptors is an adult who was a healthcare worker with PCR-confirmed SARS-CoV-2 infection or an uninfected control (not recorded which).

This clonotype was detected a few times. J is TRBJ2-2 and V is TRBV10-2; no definite D call. CDR1 is WSHSY, CDR2 SAAADI, per germline. The CDR3 runs 13 residues. V was shortened by 6 bases and J by 7 bases, with 12 bases between the two germline ends. CDR3 coding DNA: TGCGCCAGCAGGCGGCAGGCTAACGGGGAGCTGTTTTTT. It is translated as CASRRQANGELFF.

Only a few counts were recorded for this clonotype. The rearrangement joins TRBV30 to TRBJ2-2; 7 bases line up with TRBD2. V shed 0 bases, J shed 5 bases, and the junction held 6 bases outside the gene matches. This CDR3 region has 15 residues. Germline V gives CDR1 GTSNPN, CDR2 SVGIG (reference sequence). The CDR3 nucleotides read TGTGCCTGGAGTGTCTCAGCGGGGCATACCGGGGAGCTGTTTTTT. It encodes CAWSVSAGHTGELFF. Based on the CDR3 plus reference TRBV30 and TRBJ2-2, the full variable domain is SQTIHQWPATLVQPVGSPLSLECTVEGTSNPNLYWYRQAAGRGLQLLFYSVGIGQISSEVPQNLSASRPQDRQFILSSKKLLLSDSGFYLCAWSVSAGHTGELFFGEGSRLTVL.

This chain connects TRBV15 to TRBJ2-3; 7 nucleotides align to TRBD1. Germline-derived CDR1 and CDR2 are LNHNV and YYDKDF (reference sequence). The length of the CDR3 is 13 residues. V shed 8 bases and J 1 base; nucleotides not matched to a gene: 3. The DNA of the CDR3 is TGTGCCACCCGCGGACAGGGCACAGATACGCAGTATTTT. It yields the protein CATRGQGTDTQYF.

V gene TRBV29-1 combines with J gene TRBJ2-7; D is ambiguous. The V end was cut by 4 bases, the J end by 1 base, with 14 bases between. The germline CDR1 and CDR2 sequences are SQVTM and ANQGSEA. The CDR3 has 14 residues. The CDR3 DNA follows: TGCAGCGTTGTGACCGGGCCCCCTTCCTACGAGCAGTACTTC. Translated, it gives CSVVTGPPSYEQYF.

This clonotype was detected only a few times. The gene calls are TRBV9 and TRBJ2-7; D is perhaps TRBD2 (7 bases). The length of the CDR3 is 15 residues. CDR1 SGDLS and CDR2 YYNGEE come from the germline V gene. Between the trimmed V and J ends, which lost 4 bases and 0 bases, there was a span of 14 bases. The CDR3 bases are TGTGCCAGCAGCCCCCAGGCGGGGGCCTCCTACGAGCAGTACTTC. Translating it yields CASSPQAGASYEQYF.

The gene calls are TRBV5-5 and TRBJ2-7; D not resolved. The CDR3 contains 13 residues. Trimming removed 0 bases at V and 3 bases at J, with 7 bases between. Germline loops: CDR1 SGHKS, CDR2 YYEKEE (reference sequence). The CDR3 region has the DNA TGTGCCAGCAGCTTGGAATATTACTACGAGCAGTACTTC. Translation gives CASSLEYYYEQYF.

This rearrangement joins TRBV2 to TRBJ2-6; D may match TRBD1 or TRBD2 (6 bases each). Between the trimmed V and J ends, which lost 7 bases and 2 bases, there was a span of 12 bases. The length of the CDR3 is 15 residues. The V gene's germline CDR1 is SNHLY and CDR2 FYNNEI. The CDR3 DNA is TGTGCCAGCAAGCCGGGGGCGGCTGGGGCCAACGTCCTGACTTTC. Protein product: CASKPGAAGANVLTF.

V is TRBV5-1 and J is TRBJ1-1; tentatively, D is TRBD1 (5 bases). V was trimmed by 0 bases and J by 0 bases, leaving 9 bases between them. The CDR3 loop spans 15 amino acids. Per the germline V gene, CDR1 is SGHRS and CDR2 is YFSETQ. In nucleotides, the CDR3 is TGCGCCAGCAGCTTGGACGGGGCAGTGAACACTGAAGCTTTCTTT. Amino acids: CASSLDGAVNTEAFF.

This clonotype was observed a few times. V usage is TRBV7-6 and J usage is TRBJ2-5; D may match TRBD1 or TRBD2 (6 bases each). Germline V gene lookup returns CDR1 SGHVS and CDR2 FNYEAQ. The CDR3 extends over 15 amino acids. Trimming cost V 7 bases and J 3 bases, with 18 bases left between them. Written as DNA, the CDR3 is TGTGCCAGCACTCCCTACGGAGGGGGGAAAGAGACCCAGTACTTC. It translates to CASTPYGGGKETQYF.

This clonotype was recorded a few times. CDR3 amino acids: CASSQEHRTNYGYTF. In DNA, the CDR3 is TGCGCCAGCAGCCAAGAACACCGCACTAACTATGGCTACACCTTC. V and J are TRBV4-1 and TRBJ1-2, with D hard to call. The CDR3 is made up of 15 amino acids. The V end lost 0 bases, the J end lost 0 bases, and 8 bases lay between the germline ends. Per the germline V gene, CDR1 is MGHRA and CDR2 is YSYEKL.

The chain carries TRBV12-3 or TRBV12-4 and TRBJ2-5; 9 bases line up with TRBD1. The CDR3 covers 14 residues. Losses at the gene ends were 4 bases for V and 3 bases for J; bases not matched to a gene: 3. Here the CDR3 reads CASSSRTGEETQYF. DNA of the CDR3: TGTGCCAGCAGTTCCCGGACAGGGGAAGAGACCCAGTACTTC.

The V call is TRBV12-3 or TRBV12-4, the J call TRBJ1-2; 9 nucleotides align to TRBD1. This CDR3 has 16 residues. V was clipped by 6 bases and J by 2 bases; unmatched bases: 10. The CDR3 DNA follows: TGTGCCAGCAGCCGGAAATGGACAGGGGAGAACTATGGCTACACCTTC. This codes for CASSRKWTGENYGYTF.

The DNA of the CDR3 is TGCAGCGCCCAGCAGGTGTCTAAAAACATTCAGTACTTC. The encoded protein is CSAQQVSKNIQYF. This chain links TRBV29-1 with TRBJ2-4; no firm D call. Trimming removed 7 bases at V and 4 bases at J, with 14 bases between. This CDR3 is 13 amino acids long. From germline, CDR1 is SQVTM and CDR2 ANQGSEA. Filled out from reference TRBV29-1 and TRBJ2-4, the complete variable domain reads SAVISQKPSRDICQRGTSLTIQCQVDSQVTMMFWYRQQPGQSLTLIATANQGSEATYESGFVIDKFPISRPNLTFSTLTVSNMSPEDSSIYLCSAQQVSKNIQYFGAGTRLSVL.

The chain links TRBV12-3 or TRBV12-4 to TRBJ2-5; TRBD2 matches at 16 bases. V gave up 6 bases and J gave up 3 bases; unmatched junction bases: 4. The CDR3 runs to 16 residues. The CDR3 DNA reads TGTGCCAGCAGCCCAGGGACTAGCGGGGGGGAAGAGACCCAGTACTTC. Translation gives CASSPGTSGGEETQYF.

This chain joins TRBV2 and TRBJ2-1; D remains unclear. There are 11 residues in the CDR3. The germline CDR1 and CDR2 sequences are SNHLY and FYNNEI. Trimming pared 3 bases from V and 7 bases from J, leaving 4 bases between. DNA for the CDR3: TGTGCCAGCAGTGATCTGAATGAGCAGTTCTTC. Amino acids: CASSDLNEQFF.

V gene TRBV7-2 combines with J gene TRBJ2-6; the D is unclear. Trimming stripped 6 bases from V and 4 bases from J, with 7 bases between. CDR1 and CDR2 from the germline V gene are SGHTA and FQGNSA. The CDR3 has 13 amino acids. The CDR3 here is CASRLRGANVLTF. The CDR3 region has the DNA TGTGCCAGCAGGTTAAGGGGGGCCAACGTCCTGACTTTC. Drawing the rest from reference TRBV7-2 and TRBJ2-6, the complete variable domain is GAGVSQSPSNKVTEKGKDVELRCDPISGHTALYWYRQSLGQGLEFLIYFQGNSAPDKSGLPSDRFSAERTGGSVSTLTIQRTQQEDSAVYLCASRLRGANVLTFGAGSRLTVL.

This clonotype showed up many times. CDR3 bases: TGTGCCAGCAGCTTTCAGGGGGCAAATCAGCCCCAGCATTTT. Translated, it gives CASSFQGANQPQHF. This chain links TRBV7-9 with TRBJ1-5; 8 nucleotides align to TRBD1. V shed 3 bases, J shed 4 bases, and the junction held 2 bases outside the gene matches. This CDR3 region has 14 residues. Per the germline V gene, CDR1 is SEHNR and CDR2 is FQNEAQ (reference sequence). Full variable domain (missing parts from reference TRBV7-9 and TRBJ1-5): DTGVSQNPRHKITKRGQNVTFRCDPISEHNRLYWYRQTLGQGPEFLTYFQNEAQLEKSRLLSDRFSAERPKGSFSTLEIQRTEQGDSAMYLCASSFQGANQPQHFGDGTRLSIL.

This clonotype was recorded a few times. The chain is built from TRBV25-1 and TRBJ2-7; 8 nucleotides align to TRBD1. The germline V gene encodes CDR1 MGHDK and CDR2 SYGVNS. The junction had 3 bases not matched to a gene; V was cut back by 4 bases and J by 1 base. This CDR3 region has 14 residues. The CDR3, as DNA: TGTGCCAGCAGTGTTGGGACAGGATCCTACGAGCAGTACTTC. This translates into CASSVGTGSYEQYF.

This clonotype was counted ten times or more. The V call is TRBV12-3 or TRBV12-4, the J call TRBJ2-7; perhaps TRBD2 as D (6 bases). The CDR3 has 13 residues. V gave up 4 bases and J gave up 1 base, with 8 bases separating them. CDR3 amino acids: CASSWGESYEQYF. In DNA form, the CDR3 reads TGTGCCAGCAGTTGGGGGGAGTCCTACGAGCAGTACTTC.

The V and J genes are TRBV29-1 and TRBJ1-1; D is possibly TRBD1 (5 bases). Germline values: CDR1 SQVTM, CDR2 ANQGSEA. The CDR3 has 12 residues. V was trimmed by 6 bases and J by 2 bases, leaving 10 bases between them. The CDR3 DNA sequence: TGCAGCGTCCCAACAGGAAACACTGAAGCTTTCTTT. Encoded protein: CSVPTGNTEAFF.

The sample holds many counts of this clonotype. The V call is TRBV20-1, the J call TRBJ1-2; 8 positions agree with TRBD1. Germline assignment: CDR1 DFQATT and CDR2 SNEGSKA (reference sequence). CDR3 length: 15 residues. V was pared by 1 base and J by 5 bases, with 9 bases of the junction left unmatched. CDR3 nucleotides: TGCAGTGCTAGAGTCTTAGGACAGGGATGGTATGGCTACACCTTC. The encoded protein is CSARVLGQGWYGYTF.

The V call is TRBV6-1, the J call TRBJ2-7; 8 nucleotides align to TRBD1. Losses at the gene ends were 8 bases for V and 2 bases for J; bases not matched to a gene: 5. The CDR3 extends over 13 amino acids. In germline, CDR1 is MNHNS, CDR2 SASEGT. Here the CDR3 DNA reads TGTGCCAGCTCATGGACAGGGACCTACGAGCAGTACTTC. Its protein product is CASSWTGTYEQYF.

This chain uses TRBV25-1 with TRBJ2-1, with D possibly being TRBD1 (6 bases). The CDR3 consists of 12 residues. CDR1 MGHDK and CDR2 SYGVNS come from the germline V gene. The CDR3 sequence: CVTGTSYNEQFF. CDR3 coding DNA: TGTGTTACCGGGACATCCTACAATGAGCAGTTCTTC.

The chain combines TRBV20-1 with TRBJ2-7, with D unclear. The CDR3 spans 12 residues. The V end lost 3 bases, the J end lost 1 base, and 7 bases lay between the germline ends. Germline V lookup: CDR1 DFQATT, CDR2 SNEGSKA (reference sequence). Here the CDR3 DNA reads TGCAGTGCTAGCGGCCAGTCCTACGAGCAGTACTTC. Its protein is CSASGQSYEQYF.

This clonotype turned up a few times. V is TRBV2 and J is TRBJ2-1; no reliable D call. The CDR3 runs 15 residues. Germline loops: CDR1 SNHLY, CDR2 FYNNEI. V gave up 1 base and J gave up 5 bases, with 12 bases separating them. CDR3 coding DNA: TGTGCCAGCAGTGAAGTAGGAATAGCTAACAATGAGCAGTTCTTC. It is translated as CASSEVGIANNEQFF.

The V gene is TRBV5-5, the J gene TRBJ1-6; D remains ambiguous. The CDR3 is 15 amino acids. V was cut by 3 bases and J by 7 bases, with 14 bases left in between. Germline CDR1 SGHKS, CDR2 YYEKEE (reference sequence). CDR3 coding DNA: TGTGCCAGCAGCTCGGTAGCTGTAGGGAATTCACCCCTCCACTTT. It is translated as CASSSVAVGNSPLHF.

The V call is TRBV24-1, the J call TRBJ2-3; D call uncertain. V lost 0 bases and J lost 0, with 6 bases in between. There are 15 residues in the CDR3. CDR1 KGHDR and CDR2 SFDVKD come from the germline V gene. CDR3 sequence: CATSDLGESTDTQYF. In DNA, the CDR3 is TGTGCCACCAGTGATTTGGGGGAAAGCACAGATACGCAGTATTTT.

This clonotype was seen a few times. V is TRBV3-1 and J is TRBJ2-3, with 13 bases identical to TRBD2. The germline V gene has CDR1 LGHDT and CDR2 YNNKEL (reference sequence). V lost 4 bases, J lost 1 base, and 8 bases stayed unmatched. CDR3 size: 18 residues. DNA of the CDR3: TGTGCCAGCAGCCTTGGGACTAGCGGGGTCTCGCGCACAGATACGCAGTATTTT. Amino acid sequence: CASSLGTSGVSRTDTQYF.

The chain links TRBV7-6 to TRBJ2-5, with D maybe TRBD1 (6 bases). The V gene's germline CDR1 is SGHVS and CDR2 FNYEAQ. CDR3 length: 14 amino acids. V lost 5 bases and J 2 bases, leaving 12 bases between the germline ends. The CDR3, as DNA: TGTGCCAGCAGCCCATGGACAGCACAAGAGACCCAGTACTTC. Protein: CASSPWTAQETQYF.

The chain uses TRBV6-6 and TRBJ1-5; D is unresolved. The V gene's germline CDR1 is MNHNY and CDR2 SVGAGI (reference sequence). CDR3 size: 14 residues. Trimming removed 2 bases at V and 3 bases at J, with 8 bases between. The CDR3 DNA reads TGTGCCAGCAGTTACAGGACCTCCAATCAGCCCCAGCATTTT. It specifies CASSYRTSNQPQHF.

CDR3 DNA sequence: TGTGCCAGCAGCCCCGGGACAGGCTCCTACGAGCAGTACTTC. Amino acids: CASSPGTGSYEQYF. The chain employs TRBV2 and TRBJ2-7, with TRBD1 identical over 8 bases. Germline loops: CDR1 SNHLY, CDR2 FYNNEI. V lost 6 bases and J lost 0; bases outside the gene matches: 4. The CDR3 covers 14 residues.